The rows below give T cell receptor beta chains drawn from one sample of a study of T cell responses to AZD1222 COVID-19 vaccine. Repertoires were generated with immunoSEQ multiplex PCR, while TCRdb's copy carries only in-frame clones and drops some. The sample holds roughly 100,000 clones, about four fifths seen once. The sequencing used peripheral blood, collected on day 0 of AZD1222 vaccination. The receptors here all came from an adult in good health. Both conserved end residues are part of each CDR3. The D gene is left open where the match is weak. Only some rows state a clone size, as once, few, many or a class for expanded clones.

j_call,v_call,d_call,clone_size,cdr3_nt,cdr3_aa
TRBJ1-5,TRBV5-5,TRBD1,NA,TGTGCCAGCAGCTGGGGACAGGGAGAAAATCAGCCCCAGCATTTT,CASSWGQGENQPQHF
TRBJ2-1,TRBV19,NA,NA,TGTGCCAGCCGGGACCACGGACAGTACAATGAGCAGTTCTTC,CASRDHGQYNEQFF
TRBJ1-1,TRBV5-1,NA,few,TGCGCCAGCAGCCCGGAGGGCGGGAGAAGGACTGAAGCTTTCTTT,CASSPEGGRRTEAFF
TRBJ1-1,TRBV4-2,TRBD1,NA,TGTGCCAGCAGCCGGACAGGGGGCACAAGGTACACTGAAGCTTTCTTT,CASSRTGGTRYTEAFF
TRBJ1-5,TRBV19,TRBD1,NA,TGTGCCAGTAGGGGCGACAGGGGAAGAGCGGATCAGCCCCAGCATTTT,CASRGDRGRADQPQHF
TRBJ2-3,TRBV19,NA,NA,TGTGCCAGTAGTACCTCTTATAGGGCTGGGGGTGATACGCAGTATTTT,CASSTSYRAGGDTQYF
TRBJ2-3,TRBV24-1,NA,NA,TGTGCCACCAGTGAAACGGGGGACACAGATACGCAGTATTTT,CATSETGDTDTQYF
TRBJ1-1,TRBV6-5,TRBD1,NA,TGTGCCAGCAGCCGACAGGGGGGCACTGAAGCTTTCTTT,CASSRQGGTEAFF
TRBJ1-1,TRBV30,TRBD1,NA,TGTGCCTGGAGTCAGGGGGGCACTGAAGCTTTCTTT,CAWSQGGTEAFF
TRBJ1-2,TRBV6-6,NA,NA,TGTGCCAGCAGTCCAAGGACGGCCTATGGCTACACCTTC,CASSPRTAYGYTF